Following are 30 T cell receptor beta chains from one sample sequenced in a study of identical twins. TCRdb redid the calling of the 5' RACE reads with MiXCR, one entry per CDR3 protein. The sample has nearly 900,000 distinct CDR3 sequences, more than 9% seen once; the top ten hold around 1.6%. This same sample was also taken into another study, of yellow fever vaccine responses in identical twins.

Specimen: PBMCs. The receptors were gathered from a woman between 18 and 30 years old in good health.

The chain uses TRBV20-1 and TRBJ1-6; 9 bases align to TRBD1. The CDR3 runs to 16 residues. V trimming: 0 bases; J trimming: 4 bases; junction bases outside the gene matches: 4. The germline V gene has CDR1 DFQATT and CDR2 SNEGSKA (reference sequence). The CDR3 DNA sequence: TGCAGTGCTAGAGATCCGACAGGGGGATATAATTCACCCCTCCACTTT. Encoded protein: CSARDPTGGYNSPLHF.

This clonotype showed up many times. The gene calls are TRBV28 and TRBJ2-7; tentatively, D is TRBD1 (6 bases). V lost 5 bases and J 2 bases, leaving 13 bases between the germline ends. Germline V gene sequence: CDR1 MDHEN, CDR2 SYDVKM. CDR3 length equals 14 residues. This CDR3 is CASSAADSAYEQYF. CDR3 nucleotides: TGTGCCAGCAGTGCCGCGGACAGTGCCTACGAGCAGTACTTC. The full variable domain, rest sourced from reference TRBV28 and TRBJ2-7, is DVKVTQSSRYLVKRTGEKVFLECVQDMDHENMFWYRQDPGLGLRLIYFSYDVKMKEKGDIPEGYSVSREKKERFSLILESASTNQTSMYLCASSAADSAYEQYFGPGTRLTVT.

This clonotype has a handful of counts. The chain is built from TRBV24-1 and TRBJ2-2; tentatively, D is TRBD2 (6 bases). The V end lost 4 bases, the J end lost 4 bases, and 18 bases lay between the germline ends. This CDR3 is 17 amino acids long. CDR1 KGHDR and CDR2 SFDVKD come from the germline V gene. CDR3 coding DNA: TGTGCCACCAGTGAACCGGGGACTTCAGGTTTCACCGGGGAGCTGTTTTTT. Protein: CATSEPGTSGFTGELFF.

This clonotype has just a few counts. Because the CDR3 is missing its conserved closing phenylalanine or tryptophan, this is likely a read error. The chain couples TRBV24-1 to TRBJ2-7; D could derive from TRBD1 or TRBD2 (5 bases each). The V gene lost 0 bases and the J gene lost 4 bases, with 21 bases spanning the gap. The CDR3 has 18 residues. Germline lookup yields CDR1 KGHDR and CDR2 SFDVKD. The CDR3 spells CATSDLQIGTSYLYEQYS. In DNA, the CDR3 is TGTGCCACCAGTGATTTGCAAATCGGGACCAGCTACCTTTACGAGCAGTACTCC.

In its sample, this clonotype was seen a few times. This sequence joins TRBV24-1 and TRBJ2-3; 7 nucleotides agree with TRBD2. J was trimmed by 3 bases and V by 0 bases; bases with no gene match: 2. Germline V gene sequence: CDR1 KGHDR, CDR2 SFDVKD. The CDR3 has 15 residues. The chain's CDR3 is CATSDLGSGTDTQYF. Written as DNA, the CDR3 is TGTGCCACCAGTGATTTGGGTAGCGGGACAGATACGCAGTATTTT.

This clonotype was detected a few times. The V call is TRBV7-9, the J call TRBJ2-1; 8 nucleotides agree with TRBD1. V was clipped by 1 base and J by 3 bases; unmatched bases: 5. The germline gives CDR1 SEHNR, CDR2 FQNEAQ (reference sequence). CDR3 length: 16 residues. The CDR3 reads CASSLGRTGLYNEQFF. CDR3 sequence (DNA): TGTGCCAGCAGCTTAGGGAGGACAGGGCTCTACAATGAGCAGTTCTTC.

V usage is TRBV20-1 and J usage is TRBJ2-7; the match to TRBD2 covers 9 bases. CDR1 is DFQATT and CDR2 is SNEGSKA in the germline V gene (reference sequence). The junction had 5 bases not matched to a gene; V was cut back by 1 base and J by 4 bases. CDR3 length: 14 amino acids. The CDR3 nucleotides are TGCAGTGCTAGAGTAGCGGGGGCCATTTACGAGCAGTACGTC. Amino acid sequence: CSARVAGAIYEQYV.

This clonotype showed up many times. V is TRBV5-1 and J is TRBJ1-6; D not resolved. CDR1 is SGHRS, CDR2 YFSETQ, per germline. This CDR3 region has 18 residues. V was cut by 4 bases and J by 6 bases, with 23 bases left in between. CDR3: CASSPPTFLGDSNSPLHF. CDR3 bases: TGCGCCAGCAGCCCCCCCACTTTTTTGGGCGATTCTAATTCACCCCTCCACTTT.

The J gene is TRBJ2-6, the V gene TRBV5-1; D perhaps matches TRBD2 (6 bases). Germline CDR1 and CDR2: SGHRS and YFSETQ. CDR3 length equals 18 residues. V dropped 0 bases and J dropped 0 bases, with 13 bases sitting between them. The CDR3 DNA reads as TGCGCCAGCAGCTTGGCTGGGGAGGCTGGCTCTGGGGCCAACGTCCTGACTTTC. Protein product: CASSLAGEAGSGANVLTF.

This clonotype has ten or more counts. CDR3 region: CASSPDSGGYGYTF. The CDR3 bases are TGTGCCAGCAGCCCGGACAGCGGGGGCTATGGCTACACCTTC. The gene calls are TRBV5-5 and TRBJ1-2; possible D gene TRBD1, 6 bases. Germline values: CDR1 SGHKS, CDR2 YYEKEE (reference sequence). V lost 4 bases, J lost 4 bases, and 14 bases lay in between. This CDR3 contains 14 residues.

In this sample, this clonotype turned up a few times. The chain combines TRBV18 with TRBJ2-1; TRBD1 agrees at 7 bases. The ends lost 1 base at V and 3 bases at J; junction bases unmatched: 6. The V gene's germline CDR1 is KGHSH and CDR2 LQKENI. This CDR3 contains 16 residues. The CDR3 sequence is CASSPLGQPNYNEQFF. Written as DNA, the CDR3 is TGTGCCAGCTCACCACTGGGACAGCCGAACTACAATGAGCAGTTCTTC.

There are many counts of this clonotype. This sequence joins TRBV4-1 and TRBJ1-1, with unresolved D. This CDR3 is 14 amino acids long. Germline CDR1 reads MGHRA; CDR2 reads YSYEKL. Trimming took 10 bases from V and 4 from J, leaving 19 bases between them. CDR3 sequence (DNA): TGCGCCACCGCAGGCGGGCCGCTCCCCACTGAAGCTTTCTTT. It codes for CATAGGPLPTEAFF.

The table lists this clonotype with a few counts. The CDR3 sequence: CASSLQPGQNQPQHF. As DNA, the CDR3 is TGTGCCAGCAGCTTACAACCGGGCCAAAATCAGCCCCAGCATTTT. The chain links TRBV11-2 to TRBJ1-5; no firm D call. Germline assignment: CDR1 SGHAT and CDR2 FQNNGV. The CDR3 runs to 15 residues. Trimming cost V 2 bases and J 4 bases, with 12 bases left between them.

This clonotype came up a few times. The chain uses TRBV20-1 and TRBJ1-4; no definite D call. The germline V gene has CDR1 DFQATT and CDR2 SNEGSKA (reference sequence). The CDR3 loop spans 14 amino acids. V was shortened by 2 bases and J by 7 bases, with 14 bases between the two germline ends. The CDR3 protein is CSARPQPYFEKLFF. As DNA, the CDR3 is TGCAGTGCTAGACCTCAACCTTACTTTGAAAAACTGTTTTTT.

This clonotype came up a few times. This chain joins TRBV10-3 and TRBJ2-3, with a tentative D call TRBD2 (6 bases). Per germline, CDR1 ENHRY and CDR2 SYGVKD. This CDR3 contains 15 residues. V was clipped by 2 bases and J by 1 base, with 10 bases between them. The CDR3 DNA reads TGTGCCATCAGTGAGCGGGAGTGGGGCACAGATACGCAGTATTTT. Translating it yields CAISEREWGTDTQYF.

The chain links TRBV28 to TRBJ2-4; tentatively, D is TRBD2 (7 bases). CDR3 length: 16 residues. The ends were cut back, 4 bases at V and 8 bases at J, with 21 bases in the middle. Germline V gives CDR1 MDHEN, CDR2 SYDVKM. The CDR3 spells CASSSKSAGAGDIQYF. Written as DNA, the CDR3 is TGTGCCAGCAGTTCAAAATCGGCGGGGGCAGGGGACATTCAGTACTTC. Looking up the rest from reference TRBV28 and TRBJ2-4 gives the full variable domain: DVKVTQSSRYLVKRTGEKVFLECVQDMDHENMFWYRQDPGLGLRLIYFSYDVKMKEKGDIPEGYSVSREKKERFSLILESASTNQTSMYLCASSSKSAGAGDIQYFGAGTRLSVL.

This clonotype was seen a handful of times. The chain uses TRBV24-1 and TRBJ2-4, with unresolved D. Trimming left V 2 bases short and J 3 bases short, with 10 bases between. Germline-derived CDR1 and CDR2 are KGHDR and SFDVKD. The CDR3 totals 15 residues. The CDR3 is CATSDSTRNKNIQYF. CDR3 nucleotides: TGTGCCACCAGTGATTCTACAAGAAACAAAAACATTCAGTACTTC.

The J gene is TRBJ1-1, the V gene TRBV20-1; no clear D gene. The CDR3 spans 14 residues. Trimming took 3 bases from V and 0 from J, leaving 11 bases between them. CDR1 and CDR2 from the germline V gene are DFQATT and SNEGSKA (reference sequence). The CDR3 DNA reads as TGCAGTGCTAGTTATCCCAGCATGAACACTGAAGCTTTCTTT. It translates to CSASYPSMNTEAFF.

There are a few counts of this clonotype. The rearrangement joins TRBV3-1 to TRBJ1-5; no clear D. Germline CDR1 reads LGHDT; CDR2 reads YNNKEL (reference sequence). This CDR3 has 14 amino acids. V was trimmed by 0 bases and J by 1 base, leaving 4 bases between them. The CDR3 DNA is TGTGCCAGCAGCCAAGACGTAAGCAATCAGCCCCAGCATTTT. Encoded protein: CASSQDVSNQPQHF.

This clonotype was counted a few times. V gene TRBV20-1 combines with J gene TRBJ1-4, with D unclear. V lost 1 base and J 8 bases, leaving 8 bases between the germline ends. CDR1 DFQATT and CDR2 SNEGSKA come from the germline V gene (reference sequence). This CDR3 contains 12 residues. The CDR3 DNA is TGCAGTGCTAGAGGGGTTTGGGAAAAACTGTTTTTT. It specifies CSARGVWEKLFF.

This clonotype came up many times. The J gene is TRBJ2-7, the V gene TRBV12-3 or TRBV12-4; the D gene is possibly TRBD1 (5 bases). Trimming left V 3 bases short and J 4 bases short, with 13 bases between. The CDR3 covers 14 residues. The CDR3 loop is CASSFGGRVYEQYF. CDR3 coding DNA: TGTGCCAGCAGTTTCGGTGGCAGGGTGTACGAGCAGTACTTC.

This clonotype has ten or more counts. The rearrangement links TRBV11-2 to TRBJ2-5, with D perhaps matching TRBD2 (5 bases). CDR3 size: 14 residues. Trimming pared 1 base from V and 1 base from J, leaving 7 bases between. Germline loops: CDR1 SGHAT, CDR2 FQNNGV. The CDR3 region has the DNA TGTGCCAGCAGCTTAGCCGGGATCCAAGAGACCCAGTACTTC. It yields the protein CASSLAGIQETQYF.

This clonotype has only a few counts. The J gene is TRBJ1-5, the V gene TRBV4-1; D gene unclear. Trimming removed 1 base from V and 1 base from J, with 11 bases in between. The germline CDR1 and CDR2 sequences are MGHRA and YSYEKL. The CDR3 covers 16 residues. The DNA of the CDR3 is TGCGCCAGCAGCCAAGTTCCACGAGGGAGCAATCAGCCCCAGCATTTT. Amino acid sequence: CASSQVPRGSNQPQHF.

In this sample, this clonotype turned up a few times. This sequence joins TRBV3-1 and TRBJ2-5, with D perhaps matching TRBD2 (5 bases). The CDR3 contains 15 residues. Trimming pared 0 bases from V and 2 bases from J, leaving 10 bases between. The V gene's germline CDR1 is LGHDT and CDR2 YNNKEL (reference sequence). CDR3 coding DNA: TGTGCCAGCAGCCAAGAGAGACTACTTCAAGAGACCCAGTACTTC. Translation: CASSQERLLQETQYF.

This clonotype was detected a few times. V usage is TRBV12-3 or TRBV12-4 and J usage is TRBJ2-1; 11 bases are shared with TRBD2. Unmatched junction bases numbered 12, after V lost 6 bases and J lost 8 bases. The length of the CDR3 is 16 residues. The CDR3 DNA reads as TGTGCCAGCAGCCTCCACACTAGCGGGAGCCAGGATGAGCAGTTCTTC. Amino acid sequence: CASSLHTSGSQDEQFF.

This clonotype was found a few times. Here the CDR3 reads CASSSPGTGLNYGYTF. CDR3 coding DNA: TGTGCCAGCAGCTCTCCCGGGACAGGGCTTAACTATGGCTACACCTTC. This chain links TRBV7-9 with TRBJ1-2, with TRBD1 identical over 9 bases. This CDR3 is 16 amino acids long. With 4 bases clipped from V and 1 base from J, the junction kept 7 bases outside the gene matches. CDR1 SEHNR and CDR2 FQNEAQ come from the germline V gene (reference sequence).

This clonotype has more than one count but fewer than ten. The rearrangement joins TRBV7-6 to TRBJ2-3, with a weak D call TRBD2 (6 bases). Germline V gene lookup returns CDR1 SGHVS and CDR2 FNYEAQ. The V end was cut by 2 bases, the J end by 5 bases, with 20 bases between. CDR3 length equals 17 residues. The CDR3 protein is CASSLFPIPQEGDTQYF. The CDR3 DNA sequence: TGTGCCAGCAGCTTATTCCCCATTCCGCAGGAGGGAGATACGCAGTATTTT. The whole variable domain, remainder taken from reference TRBV7-6 and TRBJ2-3, is GAGVSQSPRYKVTKRGQDVALRCDPISGHVSLYWYRQALGQGPEFLTYFNYEAQQDKSGLPNDRFSAERPEGSISTLTIQRTEQRDSAMYRCASSLFPIPQEGDTQYFGPGTRLTVL.

CDR3 amino acids: CSARDPSRGNQPQHF. In DNA form, the CDR3 reads TGCAGTGCTAGAGACCCTTCCCGGGGCAATCAGCCCCAGCATTTT. The gene calls are TRBV20-1 and TRBJ1-5; D call uncertain. This CDR3 contains 15 residues. Germline V gene lookup returns CDR1 DFQATT and CDR2 SNEGSKA (reference sequence). Trimming pared 0 bases from V and 2 bases from J, leaving 11 bases between.

In its sample, this clonotype was seen once. This chain uses TRBV6-1 with TRBJ2-5; the match to TRBD2 covers 16 bases. With V trimmed by 6 bases and J by 4 bases, 8 bases remained unmatched. CDR3 length equals 17 residues. Germline CDR1 MNHNS, CDR2 SASEGT. The CDR3 region is CASSKGTSGGALETQYF. CDR3 DNA: TGTGCCAGCAGCAAGGGGACTAGCGGGGGGGCCTTAGAGACCCAGTACTTC.

The chain is built from TRBV2 and TRBJ1-2, with D possibly TRBD1 on 5 matching bases. Germline CDR1 is SNHLY and CDR2 is FYNNEI. The CDR3 covers 15 residues. The ends were cut back, 1 base at V and 4 bases at J, with 13 bases in the middle. For the CDR3, the DNA is TGTGCCAGCAGTGAAGGGGGACGGCGGGGCTATGGCTACACCTTC. It yields the protein CASSEGGRRGYGYTF. Full variable domain (remainder filled in from reference TRBV2 and TRBJ1-2): EPEVTQTPSHQVTQMGQEVILRCVPISNHLYFYWYRQILGQKVEFLVSFYNNEISEKSEIFDDQFSVERPDGSNFTLKIRSTKLEDSAMYFCASSEGGRRGYGYTFGSGTRLTVV.